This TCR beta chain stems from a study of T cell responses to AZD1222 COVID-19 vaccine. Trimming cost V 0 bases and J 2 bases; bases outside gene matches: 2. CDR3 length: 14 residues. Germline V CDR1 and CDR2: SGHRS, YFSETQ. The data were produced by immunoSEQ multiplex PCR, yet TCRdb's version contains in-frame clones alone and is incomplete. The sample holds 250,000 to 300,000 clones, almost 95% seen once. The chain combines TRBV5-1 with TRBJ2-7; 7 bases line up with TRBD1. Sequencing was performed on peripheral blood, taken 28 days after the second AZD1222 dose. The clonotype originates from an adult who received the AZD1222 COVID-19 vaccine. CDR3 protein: CASSLGGQTYEQYF. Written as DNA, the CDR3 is TGCGCCAGCAGCTTGGGGGGACAGACCTACGAGCAGTACTTC.